Listed below are T cell receptor beta chains from one sample, sequenced in a study of naive and memory T cell subsets. TCRdb passed the UMI-ligation and nested PCR reads through MiXCR, listing each CDR3 protein once. The sample contains about 160,000 distinct CDR3 sequences, over 20% of which appear only once. Sequenced sample: naive CD4+ T cells from blood. The receptors were gathered from a human donor in good health. Each CDR3 is given without its conserved first and last residue. Fields, in order: CDR3 length, J gene, V gene, CDR3 protein.

>14|TRBJ1-1|TRBV14
ASSQALGGRATEAF
>10|TRBJ2-5|TRBV6-7
ANRRGQETQY
>10|TRBJ2-7|TRBV29-1
SVRTGPYEQY
>11|TRBJ1-4|TRBV29-1
SVETGREEKLF
>15|TRBJ2-1|TRBV14
ASSQDILISDSSEQF
>13|TRBJ1-2|TRBV5-1
ASSLALIEGRGYT
>14|TRBJ2-1|TRBV9
ASSGPRLAGYNEQF
>13|TRBJ2-1|TRBV19
ASSIQAQRGHEQF
>12|TRBJ2-7|TRBV12-3/TRBV12-4
ASSFEISRSEQY
>11|TRBJ1-1|TRBV9
ASSVVGTTEAF
>14|TRBJ2-5|TRBV11-2
ASTSLAGGVQETQY
>13|TRBJ2-6|TRBV27
ASSIQGPGANVLT
>12|TRBJ1-5|TRBV28
ASSLLGSNQPQH
>15|TRBJ1-1|TRBV19
ASSPGTGGRLWTEAF
>15|TRBJ2-5|TRBV7-6
ASSLVSGSRARETQY
>13|TRBJ1-5|TRBV5-1
ASSPTGQVEQPQH
>17|TRBJ2-3|TRBV4-1
ASSQILYRAGHNTDTQY
>14|TRBJ2-4|TRBV28
ASSSRGTLTGNIQY
>11|TRBJ1-2|TRBV11-2
ASRQFGGYGYT
>13|TRBJ2-1|TRBV5-1
ASSQTSNSYNEQF
>14|TRBJ2-3|TRBV5-1
ASSPRTSGNSDTQY
>12|TRBJ2-3|TRBV20-1
SAPPGQGTDTQY
>11|TRBJ1-5|TRBV20-1
SARQQGDQPQH
>11|TRBJ1-2|TRBV5-1
ASSFEGIDGYT
>14|TRBJ2-1|TRBV19
ASRIGTSGNYNEQF
>12|TRBJ2-7|TRBV5-1
ASSLVGGMSEQY
>10|TRBJ1-2|TRBV6-2/TRBV6-3
ASKTAAYGYT
>11|TRBJ2-5|TRBV15
ATSRSGRETQY
>12|TRBJ1-5|TRBV6-5
ASRDRNSNQPQH
>9|TRBJ2-7|TRBV12-3/TRBV12-4
ASSTRGEQY
>11|TRBJ1-1|TRBV29-1
SVSPFTSSQAF
>11|TRBJ1-5|TRBV6-2/TRBV6-3
ASSYYRNQPQR
>13|TRBJ1-2|TRBV6-2/TRBV6-3
ASSFGPTLKHGYT
>12|TRBJ1-1|TRBV4-3
ASSQDFRNTEAF
>13|TRBJ2-4|TRBV5-1
ASSLVEGGQNIQY
>12|TRBJ2-7|TRBV29-1
SVDAATSGYEQY
>12|TRBJ1-2|TRBV28
ASSLWTGDYGYT
>12|TRBJ2-3|TRBV29-1
STRTSGTTDTQY
>14|TRBJ2-4|TRBV3-1
ASSQFLRDRKNIQY
>11|TRBJ1-5|TRBV15
ATSREGQKPQH
>13|TRBJ2-5|TRBV24-1
ATSDPGTPQETQY
>12|TRBJ2-6|TRBV29-1
SVDGGPGANVLT
>14|TRBJ2-1|TRBV24-1
ATSDPLGTSLSEQF